This T cell receptor (beta chain) originates from a study of beta chain features in type 1 diabetes. Findings of the study overall: The question left open here concerned HLA type influencing TCRB rearrangement. Among patients with Type 1 diabetes, TCRB CDR3s were moderately but significantly shorter in every one of the four CD4+ subsets. Naive, central memory and Treg TCRB repertoires appeared more alike in patients than in healthy donors.

Expressed TCRB transcripts were sequenced after all isolated RNA was converted to cDNA. Sequenced by immunoSEQ multiplex PCR; TCRdb stores in-frame clones only, minus some. The data show about 150,000 clones, with roughly 48% seen just once and 0.35% to 0.5% held by the top ten. Notes on this clone: Its antigen remains unknown.

The V and J ends lost 0 bases and 0 bases, in that order; junction bases with no gene match: 9. This CDR3 region has 18 residues. From germline, CDR1 is SGHAT and CDR2 FQNNGV. This chain joins TRBV11-2 and TRBJ2-7; 9 bases agree with TRBD2. The clonotype comes from a man younger than 35 in good health. Sequenced material: Tregs from blood. The CDR3 protein is CASSLDLLAGRSSYEQYF. The DNA of the CDR3 is TGTGCCAGCAGCTTAGATCTACTAGCGGGCCGAAGCTCCTACGAGCAGTACTTC.